The 10 T cell receptor beta chains below were found in one sample sequenced in a study of cytomegalovirus exposure and HLA in healthy donors. In the PCR, 60 Vbeta and 13 Jbeta primers were used. Here immunoSEQ multiplex PCR was the method, and the copy in TCRdb shows in-frame clones only, minus some. The repertoire has some 150,000 clones, more than 75% of them found once; the top ten carry 0.95% to 1.4%. The sequencing sample was made of PBMCs. The receptors here all came from a male donor in good health and CMV-seronegative.

As to this clone: Other DNA sequences from this sample encode an identical CDR3 as well. The J gene is TRBJ1-5, the V gene TRBV27; D is possibly TRBD1 (5 bases). CDR3 length: 14 amino acids. Germline-derived CDR1 and CDR2 are MNHEY and SMNVEV (reference sequence). Trimming stripped 2 bases from V and 2 bases from J, with 7 bases between. The chain's CDR3 is CASSLSRGNQPQHF. The CDR3 DNA reads TGTGCCAGCAGTTTAAGCAGGGGCAATCAGCCCCAGCATTTT.

The rearrangement joins TRBV7-3 to TRBJ1-1, with D tentatively TRBD1 (5 bases). Germline V lookup: CDR1 SGHTA, CDR2 FQGTGA. This CDR3 contains 13 residues. Trimming left V 2 bases short and J 2 bases short, with 6 bases between. CDR3 protein: CASSLQGNTEAFF. In DNA form, the CDR3 reads TGTGCCAGCAGCTTACAGGGCAACACTGAAGCTTTCTTT.

The table lists this clone with a count of one. The chain is built from TRBV30 and TRBJ2-5, with TRBD2 as a possible D gene (7 bases). The V gene lost 1 base and the J gene lost 3 bases, with 9 bases spanning the gap. CDR3 size: 13 residues. The germline V gene encodes CDR1 GTSNPN and CDR2 SVGIG (reference sequence). CDR3 residues: CAWSGGGEETQYF. DNA of the CDR3: TGTGCCTGGAGTGGAGGGGGGGAAGAGACCCAGTACTTC. Filled out from reference TRBV30 and TRBJ2-5, the complete variable domain reads SQTIHQWPATLVQPVGSPLSLECTVEGTSNPNLYWYRQAAGRGLQLLFYSVGIGQISSEVPQNLSASRPQDRQFILSSKKLLLSDSGFYLCAWSGGGEETQYFGPGTRLLVL.

The gene calls are TRBV13 and TRBJ1-3; 7 bases are a match to TRBD1. Looked up from germline, CDR1 is PRHDT and CDR2 is FYEKMQ (reference sequence). V gave up 8 bases and J gave up 1 base; unmatched junction bases: 11. The CDR3 is 16 amino acids. The CDR3 region has the DNA TGTGCCAGCTCCGCCGGGACAGTCCATTCTGGAAACACCATATATTTT. Translating it yields CASSAGTVHSGNTIYF.

The V call is TRBV4-2, the J call TRBJ2-7, with D unresolved. The V gene's germline CDR1 is LGHNA and CDR2 YNFKEQ. The CDR3 has 12 residues. The ends were cut back, 0 bases at V and 4 bases at J, with 4 bases in the middle. The CDR3 spells CASSQERYEQYF. CDR3 bases: TGTGCCAGCAGCCAAGAGCGGTACGAGCAGTACTTC.

The chain is built from TRBV29-1 and TRBJ2-3; TRBD2 agrees at 10 bases. CDR1 and CDR2 from the germline V gene are SQVTM and ANQGSEA. Losses at the gene ends were 2 bases for V and 3 bases for J; bases not matched to a gene: 2. This CDR3 comprises 14 residues. CDR3 in DNA: TGCAGCGTTGAAAGCGGGGGGGCTACAGATACGCAGTATTTT. Its translation: CSVESGGATDTQYF.

This chain connects TRBV5-6 to TRBJ2-2, with TRBD2 identical over 10 bases. J gave up 4 bases and V 4 bases, and 13 bases lay outside the gene matches. Germline CDR1 is SGHDT and CDR2 is YYEEEE. The CDR3 runs to 18 residues. CDR3: CASSPLLAGAPGTGELFF. The CDR3 DNA reads as TGTGCCAGCAGCCCGCTCCTAGCGGGGGCCCCCGGCACCGGGGAGCTGTTTTTT.

The chain couples TRBV30 to TRBJ1-2; the match to TRBD1 covers 8 bases. This CDR3 has 15 amino acids. V shed 3 bases, J shed 8 bases, and the junction held 14 bases outside the gene matches. Germline V CDR1 and CDR2: GTSNPN, SVGIG (reference sequence). The CDR3 here is CAWSWGGQGAKGYTF. For the CDR3, the DNA is TGTGCCTGGAGCTGGGGGGGGCAGGGGGCGAAGGGCTACACCTTC.

V and J are TRBV12-5 and TRBJ2-5; 8 bases are a match to TRBD2. CDR1 is LGHNT and CDR2 is FRNRAP in the germline V gene. Unmatched junction bases numbered 7, after V lost 2 bases and J lost 5 bases. The CDR3 runs 15 residues. This CDR3 is CASGLLRGARETQYF. The CDR3 DNA follows: TGTGCTAGTGGTTTGCTGCGGGGGGCCCGGGAGACCCAGTACTTC.

There are a few counts of this clone. This chain links TRBV4-3 with TRBJ2-7; tentatively, D is TRBD1 (6 bases). CDR3 size: 16 residues. Germline V lookup: CDR1 LGHNA, CDR2 YSLEER. With 0 bases removed from V and 6 bases from J, the gap between germline ends came to 18 bases. The CDR3 spells CASSQERGKEQSEQYF. The CDR3 bases are TGCGCCAGCAGCCAAGAAAGGGGGAAGGAACAGTCCGAGCAGTACTTC.